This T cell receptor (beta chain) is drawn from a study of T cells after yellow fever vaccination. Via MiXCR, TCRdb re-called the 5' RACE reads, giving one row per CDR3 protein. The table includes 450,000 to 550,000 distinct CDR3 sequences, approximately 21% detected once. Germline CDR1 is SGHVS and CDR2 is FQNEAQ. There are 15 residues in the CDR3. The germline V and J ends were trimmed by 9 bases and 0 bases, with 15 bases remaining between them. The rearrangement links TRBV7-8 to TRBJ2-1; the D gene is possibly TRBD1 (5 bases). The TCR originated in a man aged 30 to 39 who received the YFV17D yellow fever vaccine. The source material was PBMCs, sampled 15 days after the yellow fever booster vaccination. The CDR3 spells CASAPLRGSYNEQFF. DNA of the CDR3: TGTGCCAGTGCCCCCCTTAGGGGCTCCTACAATGAGCAGTTCTTC.